The next 9 T cell receptor beta chains were all read from a single sample in a study of cytotoxic CD8 clonotypes in ibrutinib-treated CLL. Using immunoSEQ multiplex PCR, the repertoire was profiled, and TCRdb retains in-frame clones only, with some absent. This repertoire shows 90,000 to 100,000 clones, almost 80% found once; its top ten account for under 35%. The material sequenced was PBMCs, taken after 12 months of ibrutinib treatment. All receptors come from a human donor with chronic lymphocytic leukemia.

The gene calls are TRBV2 and TRBJ2-1, with TRBD2 as a possible D gene (6 bases). V was pared by 3 bases and J by 0 bases, with 6 bases between. The CDR3 loop spans 14 amino acids. Germline CDR1 and CDR2: SNHLY and FYNNEI. The CDR3 nucleotides are TGTGCCAGCAGTGAGGGGGGCTCCTACAATGAGCAGTTCTTC. It is translated as CASSEGGSYNEQFF.

CDR3 sequence reads: CASTLGGHLPTIYF. The CDR3 DNA is TGTGCCAGCACCCTGGGGGGACATTTGCCCACCATATATTTT. The chain has TRBV7-9 and TRBJ1-3; D perhaps matches TRBD1 (6 bases). Germline V CDR1 and CDR2: SEHNR, FQNEAQ (reference sequence). CDR3 length: 14 residues. Trimming took 7 bases from V and 9 from J, leaving 19 bases between them.

The chain recombines TRBV5-1 with TRBJ2-2; a weak D match, TRBD1 (5 bases). CDR1 is SGHRS and CDR2 is YFSETQ in the germline V gene. The CDR3 is 14 residues long. V dropped 5 bases and J dropped 3 bases, with 11 bases sitting between them. The CDR3 is CASSRDRDTGELFF. Written as DNA, the CDR3 is TGCGCCAGCAGTCGAGACAGAGACACCGGGGAGCTGTTTTTT.

V gene TRBV5-1 combines with J gene TRBJ1-1, with a tentative D call TRBD1 (5 bases). This CDR3 region has 14 residues. Deletions cut 4 bases from V and 5 bases from J, with 15 bases between. Germline CDR1 reads SGHRS; CDR2 reads YFSETQ. The CDR3 spells CASSQGPGGTEAFF. CDR3 nucleotide sequence: TGCGCCAGCAGCCAAGGGCCCGGGGGGACTGAAGCTTTCTTT.

This chain connects TRBV6-6 to TRBJ1-2, with no clear D. This CDR3 region has 14 residues. V was pared by 3 bases and J by 7 bases, with 15 bases between. The V gene's germline CDR1 is MNHNY and CDR2 SVGAGI (reference sequence). The CDR3, as DNA: TGTGCCAGCAGTTATGACTCCTGGTCTGGTGGCTACACCTTC. It specifies CASSYDSWSGGYTF.

This clone was seen a few times. The chain carries TRBV11-3 and TRBJ2-2; no reliable D call. Trimming removed 3 bases from V and 6 bases from J, with 5 bases in between. The CDR3 totals 12 residues. Germline lookup yields CDR1 SGHNT and CDR2 YENEEA. DNA for the CDR3: TGTGCCAGCAGCTTCCCACCCGGGGAGCTGTTTTTT. This codes for CASSFPPGELFF.

The chain recombines TRBV10-3 with TRBJ1-3; 8 bases map to TRBD1. V shed 7 bases and J 4 bases; nucleotides not matched to a gene: 6. The CDR3 length is 14 residues. Germline V gene sequence: CDR1 ENHRY, CDR2 SYGVKD. This CDR3 reads CAITETGVGNTIYF. The CDR3 nucleotides are TGTGCCATCACCGAGACAGGGGTCGGAAACACCATATATTTT.

This clone was recorded a few times. This sequence joins TRBV6-6 and TRBJ1-6; 7 bases are shared with TRBD1. CDR3 length equals 14 residues. Germline values: CDR1 MNHNY, CDR2 SVGAGI (reference sequence). Trimming took 4 bases from V and 5 from J; bases not matched to a gene: 2. This CDR3 reads CASSWDSNNSPLHF. Here the CDR3 DNA reads TGTGCCAGCAGTTGGGACAGTAATAATTCACCCCTCCACTTT.

V and J are TRBV30 and TRBJ2-4; TRBD1 aligns across 7 bases. The CDR3 consists of 15 residues. V dropped 0 bases and J dropped 2; count of bases not matched to a gene: 4. Germline CDR1 is GTSNPN and CDR2 is SVGIG (reference sequence). CDR3 protein: CAWSVQGLTKNIQYF. In nucleotides, the CDR3 is TGTGCCTGGAGTGTACAGGGGCTTACCAAAAACATTCAGTACTTC.